The 23 T cell receptor beta chains below come from one sample, sequenced in a study of breast tumors, draining lymph nodes, adjacent tissues. One entry per CDR3 protein results from TCRdb running MiXCR on the multiplex PCR reads. The sample contains under 85,000 distinct CDR3 sequences, approximately 19% of which appear only once. Samples came from axillary lymph nodes draining the breast cancer. Source material: axillary lymph node tissue. These receptors came from a female donor with breast cancer. Some clones in this sample may be carry-over from other donors' samples.

With regard to this clonotype: A single base separates this from a much larger clone, so it may be a read error. It is likely a read error, because the conserved phenylalanine at the end of the CDR3 is missing. The chain combines TRBV20-1 with TRBJ2-5; D is possibly TRBD1 or TRBD2 (7 bases each). Germline CDR1 is DFQATT and CDR2 is SNEGSKA (reference sequence). The V gene lost 7 bases and the J gene lost 1 base, with 22 bases spanning the gap. The CDR3 runs to 16 residues. The CDR3 protein is CSGTSQGGFGQETQYL. The CDR3 DNA reads TGCAGTGGCACCTCTCAGGGGGGGTTTGGCCAAGAGACCCAGTACCTC.

This clonotype was counted many times. The rearrangement uses TRBV4-3 and TRBJ1-5; no firm D call. This CDR3 spans 14 amino acids. V dropped 1 base and J dropped 3 bases, with 7 bases sitting between them. Germline lookup yields CDR1 LGHNA and CDR2 YSLEER. The chain's CDR3 is CASSQVPHNQPQHF. DNA of the CDR3: TGCGCCAGCAGCCAAGTACCGCACAATCAGCCCCAGCATTTT.

Concerning this clonotype itself: A read error is possible here, since a much larger clone lies one base away. Here the CDR3 reads CASSTRIYRGGYGYTF. The CDR3 coding sequence is TGTGCCAGTAGTACCCGAATTTACAGGGGAGGCTATGGCTACACCTTC. The chain joins TRBV19 to TRBJ1-2, with 7 bases lining up with TRBD1. The CDR3 contains 16 residues. V was pared by 4 bases and J by 4 bases, with 12 bases of the junction left unmatched. Germline V gives CDR1 LNHDA, CDR2 SQIVND (reference sequence). The full variable domain, with the rest looked up from reference TRBV19 and TRBJ1-2, is DGGITQSPKYLFRKEGQNVTLSCEQNLNHDAMYWYRQDPGQGLRLIYYSQIVNDFQKGDIAEGYSVSREKKESFPLTVTSAQKNPTAFYLCASSTRIYRGGYGYTFGSGTRLTVV.

This clonotype came up many times. V and J are TRBV6-6 and TRBJ1-2; 8 positions match TRBD1. CDR1 MNHNY and CDR2 SVGAGI come from the germline V gene (reference sequence). The V segment lost 2 bases and the J segment 4 bases; nucleotides outside the gene matches: 6. The CDR3 totals 15 residues. The CDR3 protein is CASSYGQGGTYGYTF. In DNA, the CDR3 is TGTGCCAGCAGTTACGGACAGGGAGGTACCTATGGCTACACCTTC.

The chain uses TRBV19 and TRBJ1-5, with a tentative D call TRBD1 (5 bases). Per germline, CDR1 LNHDA and CDR2 SQIVND (reference sequence). CDR3 length: 16 residues. Trimming left V 8 bases short and J 0 bases short, with 17 bases between. The CDR3 sequence is CASLRRGEYSNQPQHF. CDR3 in DNA: TGTGCCAGTTTACGTAGGGGAGAGTATAGCAATCAGCCCCAGCATTTT.

This clonotype was recorded a few times. A read error is possible here, since a much larger clone lies one base away. The J gene is TRBJ2-7, the V gene TRBV11-3, with TRBD2 matching 11 bases. The CDR3 spans 19 residues. The germline V gene has CDR1 SGHNT and CDR2 YENEEA. In nucleotides, the CDR3 is TGTGCCAGCAGCTTAGTCGGTCTAGCGGGAGGTCCCGGGGGTATAGAGCAGTGCTTC. Its protein is CASSLVGLAGGPGGIEQCF. Looking up the rest from reference TRBV11-3 and TRBJ2-7 gives the full variable domain: EAGVVQSPRYKIIEKKQPVAFWCNPISGHNTLYWYLQNLGQGPELLIRYENEEAVDDSQLPKDRFSAERLKGVDSTLKIQPAELGDSAVYLCASSLVGLAGGPGGIEQCFGPGTRLTVT.

Regarding this clonotype: A read error may be the cause here, since a much bigger clone is one base away. The chain carries TRBV6-5 and TRBJ2-7, with 11 bases matching TRBD1. This CDR3 contains 16 residues. Germline V gene data show CDR1 as MNHEY and CDR2 as SVGAGI. The CDR3 DNA is TGTGCCGGCAGCCGCGACGGACAGGGGGCTACCTACGAGCAGTACTTC. This codes for CAGSRDGQGATYEQYF.

This clonotype has a count of ten or more. The rearrangement links TRBV7-2 to TRBJ1-2, with 8 bases matching TRBD1. CDR3 length equals 13 residues. Germline V gives CDR1 SGHTA, CDR2 FQGNSA. Trimming at V came to 5 bases and at J to 3 bases, leaving 2 bases not matched to a gene. The CDR3 region is CASSRQGYYGYTF. CDR3 DNA: TGTGCCAGCAGCCGACAGGGGTACTATGGCTACACCTTC.

This clonotype has at least ten counts. CDR3 loop: CASSVVGGPYNEQFF. The CDR3 nucleotides are TGTGCCAGCAGCGTAGTAGGCGGGCCCTACAATGAGCAGTTCTTC. The rearrangement joins TRBV9 to TRBJ2-1; D is perhaps TRBD2 (5 bases). Germline V gene sequence: CDR1 SGDLS, CDR2 YYNGEE. V lost 0 bases and J 2 bases, leaving 9 bases between the germline ends. The CDR3 has 15 residues.

At least ten counts were recorded for this clonotype. This sequence joins TRBV12-3 or TRBV12-4 and TRBJ1-2; a weak D match, TRBD1 (5 bases). The length of the CDR3 is 13 residues. V lost 1 base to trimming and J lost 8 bases, with 11 bases between them. The CDR3 DNA sequence: TGTGCCAGCAGTTTAGTGGCAGGGCAGGGCTACACCTTC. It encodes CASSLVAGQGYTF.

At least ten counts were recorded for this clonotype. The chain employs TRBV7-9 and TRBJ2-7; D is tentatively TRBD1 or TRBD2 (5 bases each). Germline loops: CDR1 SEHNR, CDR2 FQNEAQ (reference sequence). This CDR3 spans 14 amino acids. Deletions cut 5 bases from V and 9 bases from J, with 20 bases between. The CDR3 region has the DNA TGTGCCAGCAGCCCCCGGGACCGCGCCTCGGCGCAGTACTTC. Protein sequence: CASSPRDRASAQYF.

This clonotype was counted at least ten times. The chain combines TRBV25-1 with TRBJ2-3; no clear D. This CDR3 comprises 12 residues. The V gene's germline CDR1 is MGHDK and CDR2 SYGVNS. Trimming left V 4 bases short and J 8 bases short, with 10 bases between. The CDR3 here is CASSGRVVTQYF. The CDR3 region has the DNA TGTGCCAGCAGTGGTAGGGTGGTTACGCAGTATTTT.

The sample holds a few counts of this clonotype. A much larger clone differs by one base, so this may be a read error. The chain employs TRBV20-1 and TRBJ2-7; 8 bases match TRBD2. Germline V gene sequence: CDR1 DFQATT, CDR2 SNEGSKA (reference sequence). Trimming took 6 bases from V and 7 from J; bases not matched to a gene: 14. The CDR3 runs to 14 residues. The CDR3 protein is CSATRGAHTREQYF. DNA of the CDR3: TGCAGTGCAACGCGGGGGGCGCATACTAGGGAGCAGTACTTC.

This chain connects TRBV5-6 to TRBJ2-3; unclear D gene. The J call may be wrong; the DNA end is better matched by TRBJ1-5. Germline CDR1 SGHDT, CDR2 YYEEEE. The CDR3 contains 14 residues. The chain's CDR3 is CASSNGPSTDTQHF. CDR3 nucleotides: TGTGCCAGCAGCAACGGACCAAGCACAGATACGCAGCATTTT.

As concerns this clonotype: This may be a read error, as it is one base from a much larger clone. The rearrangement links TRBV5-6 to TRBJ2-3; TRBD2 is a possible D gene (6 bases). CDR1 is SGHDT and CDR2 is YYEEEE in the germline V gene. Trimming stripped 7 bases from V and 7 bases from J, with 25 bases between. This CDR3 spans 16 amino acids. The CDR3: CASGSSLAPDSNTQYF. Here the CDR3 DNA reads TGTGCCAGCGGGTCAAGCCTAGCGCCCGACTCTAATACGCAGTATTTT.

Many counts were recorded for this clonotype. V gene TRBV5-1 combines with J gene TRBJ2-2; tentative D call: TRBD2 (6 bases). Germline-derived CDR1 and CDR2 are SGHRS and YFSETQ. With 0 bases removed from V and 2 bases from J, the gap between germline ends came to 11 bases. This CDR3 region has 16 residues. The CDR3 region has the DNA TGCGCCAGCAGCTTGGGGGACTGGGAAAACACCGGGGAGCTGTTTTTT. Encoded protein: CASSLGDWENTGELFF. The full variable domain, rest sourced from reference TRBV5-1 and TRBJ2-2, is KAGVTQTPRYLIKTRGQQVTLSCSPISGHRSVSWYQQTPGQGLQFLFEYFSETQRNKGNFPGRFSGRQFSNSRSEMNVSTLELGDSALYLCASSLGDWENTGELFFGEGSRLTVL.

This clonotype has a count of ten or more. V usage is TRBV4-1 and J usage is TRBJ2-7; no reliable D call. CDR1 is MGHRA, CDR2 YSYEKL, per germline. V shed 2 bases and J shed 7 bases, with 12 bases lying between them. This CDR3 is built from 13 residues. CDR3 DNA sequence: TGCGCCAGCAGCCAAAGGGATAATCTGGAGCAGTACTTC. Its protein is CASSQRDNLEQYF.

V is TRBV28 and J is TRBJ2-6, with D uncertain. The V gene lost 2 bases and the J gene lost 5 bases, with 7 bases spanning the gap. Germline values: CDR1 MDHEN, CDR2 SYDVKM. The CDR3 covers 14 residues. The CDR3 bases are TGTGCCAGCAGTTTAATCCGCCGGGCCAACGTCCTGACTTTC. This sequence encodes CASSLIRRANVLTF.

In the case of this clonotype: This could be a read error, since a much larger clone is one nucleotide away. The chain joins TRBV5-1 to TRBJ2-3; tentative D call: TRBD2 (5 bases). This CDR3 is built from 14 residues. V lost 7 bases and J lost 2, with 14 bases in between. Germline V gives CDR1 SGHRS, CDR2 YFSETQ. The CDR3 protein is CASVRWGVTDTQYF. CDR3 in DNA: TGCGCCAGCGTAAGGTGGGGAGTCACAGATACGCAGTATTTT.

The table lists this clonotype with many counts. This chain connects TRBV7-2 to TRBJ1-2; D is unresolved. This CDR3 comprises 12 residues. Germline V gene lookup returns CDR1 SGHTA and CDR2 FQGNSA. The ends were cut back, 1 base at V and 8 bases at J, with 8 bases in the middle. CDR3 nucleotide sequence: TGTGCCAGCAGCTTAGTCGGTCACGGCTACACCTTC. Residues: CASSLVGHGYTF.

This clonotype was recorded many times. This sequence joins TRBV19 and TRBJ1-6; 8 nucleotides match TRBD1. Unmatched junction bases numbered 6, after V lost 10 bases and J lost 4 bases. Germline-derived CDR1 and CDR2 are LNHDA and SQIVND (reference sequence). The CDR3 sequence is 14 residues long. The CDR3 region has the DNA TGTGCCACAAACGGACAGGGATATAATTCACCCCTCCACTTT. It is translated as CATNGQGYNSPLHF.

This clonotype occurred a few times. The chain is built from TRBV4-3 and TRBJ2-3; TRBD2 agrees at 8 bases. Looked up from germline, CDR1 is LGHNA and CDR2 is YSLEER. The length of the CDR3 is 16 residues. V lost 0 bases, J lost 6 bases, and 8 bases stayed unmatched. CDR3 bases: TGCGCCAGCAGCCAAGACTACGGGAGGGCCGCGGATACGCAGTATTTT. Translated: CASSQDYGRAADTQYF.

Only a few counts were recorded for this clonotype. A much larger clone sits a single nucleotide away, making a read error possible. The chain has TRBV2 and TRBJ1-4; D may be TRBD1 (6 bases). This CDR3 comprises 17 residues. Germline CDR1 is SNHLY and CDR2 is FYNNEI. The CDR3 protein is CTSKKRQAGRTNEKLFF. The CDR3 bases are TGTACCAGCAAGAAAAGACAGGCTGGGCGAACTAATGAAAAACTGTTTTTT. The whole variable domain, remainder taken from reference TRBV2 and TRBJ1-4, is EPEVTQTPSHQVTQMGQEVILRCVPISNHLYFYWYRQILGQKVEFLVSFYNNEISEKSEIFDDQFSVERPDGSNFTLKIRSTKLEDSAMYFCTSKKRQAGRTNEKLFFGSGTQLSVL.